These 27 T cell receptor beta chains were all obtained from the same sample, sequenced in a study of blood T cell repertoires in COVID-19. Only in-frame clones appear in the TCRdb table, and some are missing; sequencing was by immunoSEQ multiplex PCR. The profile covers about 280,000 clones, with around 86% appearing a single time and roughly 2.3% taken by the ten largest. Input material: peripheral blood. The receptors here all came from a man between 50 and 59 years old with acute or convalescent COVID-19.

Comments on this clone: This same CDR3 is encoded by further DNA sequences in the sample. The chain uses TRBV5-1 and TRBJ2-5; 9 positions agree with TRBD2. The CDR3 spans 15 residues. The V and J ends lost 0 bases and 2 bases, in that order; junction bases with no gene match: 2. Germline V CDR1 and CDR2: SGHRS, YFSETQ. The chain's CDR3 is CASSLVLAGQETQYF. The CDR3 DNA reads as TGCGCCAGCAGCTTGGTTCTAGCGGGGCAAGAGACCCAGTACTTC.

CDR3 in DNA: TGTGCCAGTAATGGGGGGAGGAACACTGAAGCTTTCTTT. It specifies CASNGGRNTEAFF. The gene calls are TRBV19 and TRBJ1-1; possible D gene TRBD1, 5 bases. Germline V lookup: CDR1 LNHDA, CDR2 SQIVND (reference sequence). The CDR3 extends over 13 amino acids. Between the trimmed V and J ends, which lost 7 bases and 1 base, there was a span of 10 bases.

On this clone: At one end, the junction sequence differs from germline, possibly due to a read error. The J gene is TRBJ2-2, the V gene TRBV5-4; 8 nucleotides align to TRBD1. The CDR3 runs 15 residues. Germline V lookup: CDR1 SGHNT, CDR2 YYREEE (reference sequence). The CDR3 region is CASSQGAGSTRELFF. The CDR3 region has the DNA TGTGCCAGCAGCCAGGGGGCCGGTAGCACCAGGGAGCTGTTTTTT.

V usage is TRBV5-4 and J usage is TRBJ1-2; D perhaps matches TRBD1 (6 bases). Germline V CDR1 and CDR2: SGHNT, YYREEE (reference sequence). V dropped 0 bases and J dropped 4 bases, with 13 bases sitting between them. This CDR3 is 15 amino acids long. The CDR3 here is CASSLETGIGYGYTF. CDR3 coding DNA: TGTGCCAGCAGCTTGGAAACAGGGATAGGCTATGGCTACACCTTC.

This clone was picked up one time. The chain links TRBV10-3 to TRBJ2-7, with 8 bases matching TRBD1. This CDR3 has 12 amino acids. Germline loops: CDR1 ENHRY, CDR2 SYGVKD. V was pared by 11 bases and J by 7 bases, with 10 bases of the junction left unmatched. This CDR3 reads CAGGQGAQEQYF. The CDR3 DNA reads as TGTGCCGGGGGGCAGGGGGCTCAAGAGCAGTACTTC.

This CDR3 reads CASSWGGITEAFF. The CDR3 DNA follows: TGTGCCAGCAGCTGGGGGGGGATCACTGAAGCTTTCTTT. The V gene is TRBV11-2, the J gene TRBJ1-1; TRBD1 is a possible D gene (5 bases). This CDR3 spans 13 amino acids. V was cut by 4 bases and J by 4 bases, with 10 bases left in between. CDR1 and CDR2 (germline): SGHAT, FQNNGV.

The rearrangement uses TRBV3-1 (or the pseudogene TRBV3-2) and TRBJ1-1; no definite D call. The V gene's germline CDR1 is LGHDT and CDR2 YNNKEL (reference sequence). The CDR3 extends over 13 amino acids. Between the trimmed V and J ends, which lost 2 bases and 1 base, there was a span of 5 bases. For the CDR3, the DNA is TGTGCCAGCAGCCAACTATCGAACACTGAAGCTTTCTTT. Residues: CASSQLSNTEAFF.

The rearrangement uses TRBV30 and TRBJ1-4; 8 nucleotides agree with TRBD1. With 4 bases clipped from V and 5 bases from J, the junction kept 9 bases outside the gene matches. This CDR3 is 15 amino acids long. The germline V gene encodes CDR1 GTSNPN and CDR2 SVGIG (reference sequence). The CDR3 sequence is CAWTLRTGWNEKLFF. In nucleotides, the CDR3 is TGTGCCTGGACACTTCGGACAGGGTGGAATGAAAAACTGTTTTTT.

The rearrangement links TRBV11-2 to TRBJ1-4; D may be TRBD1 (6 bases). The CDR3 covers 16 residues. Germline V gene data show CDR1 as SGHAT and CDR2 as FQNNGV. Trimming cost V 3 bases and J 0 bases, with 11 bases left between them. The CDR3 is CASSFTQGSTNEKLFF. In DNA, the CDR3 is TGTGCCAGCAGCTTCACTCAGGGGTCAACTAATGAAAAACTGTTTTTT.

The chain is built from TRBV4-1 and TRBJ2-1; possible D gene TRBD1, 5 bases. The germline V gene has CDR1 MGHRA and CDR2 YSYEKL. The V gene lost 4 bases and the J gene lost 7 bases, with 5 bases spanning the gap. The CDR3 has 11 residues. The CDR3: CASSPGNEQFF. In DNA form, the CDR3 reads TGCGCCAGCAGCCCAGGGAATGAGCAGTTCTTC.

This rearrangement joins TRBV7-3 to TRBJ2-2; 7 bases map to TRBD1. The CDR3 is made up of 13 amino acids. Losses at the gene ends were 5 bases for V and 8 bases for J; bases not matched to a gene: 5. Germline V lookup: CDR1 SGHTA, CDR2 FQGTGA. CDR3 sequence (DNA): TGTGCCAGCAGCGCAAACAGGGGTGGGGAGCTGTTTTTT. Protein: CASSANRGGELFF.

The J gene is TRBJ2-1, the V gene TRBV3-1 (or the pseudogene TRBV3-2), with 8 bases fitting TRBD2. The CDR3 extends over 15 amino acids. J was trimmed by 11 bases and V by 1 base; bases with no gene match: 10. In germline, CDR1 is LGHDT, CDR2 YNNKEL (reference sequence). Here the CDR3 reads CASSQAIGGAEQQFF. The CDR3 DNA reads TGTGCCAGCAGCCAAGCCATCGGGGGGGCAGAGCAGCAGTTCTTC.

The chain has TRBV5-5 and TRBJ1-3, with TRBD1 matching 8 bases. The germline V gene encodes CDR1 SGHKS and CDR2 YYEKEE (reference sequence). The CDR3 is 16 residues long. The junction had 5 bases not matched to a gene; V was cut back by 1 base and J by 2 bases. CDR3 amino acids: CASSLSGQGAGNTIYF. CDR3 bases: TGTGCCAGCAGCTTGAGTGGACAGGGCGCTGGAAACACCATATATTTT. Full variable domain (missing parts from reference TRBV5-5 and TRBJ1-3): DAGVTQSPTHLIKTRGQQVTLRCSPISGHKSVSWYQQVLGQGPQFIFQYYEKEERGRGNFPDRFSARQFPNYSSELNVNALLLGDSALYLCASSLSGQGAGNTIYFGEGSWLTVV.

This clone has only one observation. V and J are TRBV30 and TRBJ1-6; D is possibly TRBD1 (5 bases). V lost 1 base, J lost 7 bases, and 11 bases lay in between. Germline CDR1 and CDR2: GTSNPN and SVGIG (reference sequence). The CDR3 contains 14 residues. The chain's CDR3 is CAWSEGIGNSPLHF. CDR3 nucleotide sequence: TGTGCCTGGAGTGAGGGGATCGGAAATTCACCCCTCCACTTT.

This chain joins TRBV30 and TRBJ2-2, with a weak D call TRBD1 (6 bases). Per germline, CDR1 GTSNPN and CDR2 SVGIG (reference sequence). The V end was cut by 2 bases, the J end by 6 bases, with 13 bases between. This CDR3 region has 14 residues. Written as DNA, the CDR3 is TGTGCCTGGAGTCGCACAGGGATCTCCGGGGAGCTGTTTTTT. Translation gives CAWSRTGISGELFF.

J is TRBJ1-4 and V is TRBV5-4; a weak D match, TRBD1 (5 bases). Germline lookup yields CDR1 SGHNT and CDR2 YYREEE (reference sequence). The V gene lost 4 bases and the J gene lost 8 bases, with 12 bases spanning the gap. This CDR3 contains 13 residues. CDR3 DNA sequence: TGTGCCAGCAGCCACCTGACAGACGAAAAACTGTTTTTT. As protein: CASSHLTDEKLFF.

This clone was found a few times. V usage is TRBV11-2 and J usage is TRBJ1-2; D gene uncertain. V was shortened by 5 bases and J by 3 bases, with 7 bases between the two germline ends. The CDR3 consists of 12 residues. CDR1 SGHAT and CDR2 FQNNGV come from the germline V gene. CDR3 DNA sequence: TGTGCCAGCAGCCTCGGGGACTATGGCTACACCTTC. Protein product: CASSLGDYGYTF.

This clone showed up just a few times. The chain uses TRBV27 and TRBJ2-7, with TRBD2 as a possible D gene (6 bases). Germline assignment: CDR1 MNHEY and CDR2 SMNVEV (reference sequence). With 0 bases removed from V and 0 bases from J, the gap between germline ends came to 21 bases. The CDR3 totals 19 residues. CDR3: CASSLSPSSEGRSSYEQYF. As DNA, the CDR3 is TGTGCCAGCAGTTTATCCCCGTCCTCGGAGGGACGAAGCTCCTACGAGCAGTACTTC.

This rearrangement joins TRBV7-8 to TRBJ2-7; 14 nucleotides agree with TRBD2. J lost 3 bases, V lost 5 bases, and 6 bases had no gene match. This CDR3 is built from 16 residues. The germline V gene has CDR1 SGHVS and CDR2 FQNEAQ. This chain's CDR3 is CASSNRLAGGDYEQYF. The CDR3 DNA reads TGTGCCAGCAGCAACCGACTAGCGGGGGGGGACTACGAGCAGTACTTC.

This chain uses TRBV27 with TRBJ1-5; D is undetermined. CDR3 length: 15 residues. The V gene lost 5 bases and the J gene lost 3 bases, with 14 bases spanning the gap. CDR1 MNHEY and CDR2 SMNVEV come from the germline V gene (reference sequence). CDR3 sequence: CASSPGGRDNQPQHF. The CDR3 DNA sequence: TGTGCCAGCAGTCCCGGAGGAAGGGACAATCAGCCCCAGCATTTT.

This sequence joins TRBV7-9 and TRBJ1-1; D is unclear. The germline V gene encodes CDR1 SEHNR and CDR2 FQNEAQ (reference sequence). The CDR3 covers 14 residues. Trimming removed 3 bases from V and 3 bases from J, with 11 bases in between. The CDR3 loop is CASSFAGRDTEAFF. The CDR3 nucleotides read TGTGCCAGCAGCTTCGCCGGGAGGGACACTGAAGCTTTCTTT.

The chain combines TRBV3-1 (or the pseudogene TRBV3-2) with TRBJ2-2; TRBD2 is a possible D gene (7 bases). This CDR3 has 16 residues. Trimming took 3 bases from V and 1 from J, leaving 12 bases between them. Germline V CDR1 and CDR2: LGHDT, YNNKEL (reference sequence). The CDR3 is CASSHGGRVNTGELFF. The CDR3 coding sequence is TGTGCCAGCAGCCACGGGGGGCGGGTGAACACCGGGGAGCTGTTTTTT.

V gene TRBV14 combines with J gene TRBJ1-6; weak D call: TRBD1 (6 bases). Between the trimmed V and J ends, which lost 5 bases and 9 bases, there was a span of 17 bases. The CDR3 consists of 15 residues. The V gene's germline CDR1 is SGHDN and CDR2 FVKESK. The DNA of the CDR3 is TGTGCCAGCAGCGCCCAACAGGGTCCACCTTCACCCCTCCACTTT. It is translated as CASSAQQGPPSPLHF.

The chain carries TRBV7-2 and TRBJ1-1, with TRBD1 matching over 8 bases. The V segment lost 4 bases and the J segment 3 bases; nucleotides outside the gene matches: 10. This CDR3 is built from 16 residues. CDR1 is SGHTA, CDR2 FQGNSA, per germline. The DNA of the CDR3 is TGTGCCAGCAGCTCCGGGACAGGCCACTACTACACTGAAGCTTTCTTT. Encoded protein: CASSSGTGHYYTEAFF.

This chain joins TRBV19 and TRBJ2-2, with TRBD1 matching 9 bases. The V gene's germline CDR1 is LNHDA and CDR2 SQIVND (reference sequence). CDR3 length equals 13 residues. Losses at the gene ends were 8 bases for V and 6 bases for J; bases not matched to a gene: 4. The CDR3 region has the DNA TGTGCCAGTGGACAGGGGATTTCCGGGGAGCTGTTTTTT. It codes for CASGQGISGELFF. Looking up the rest from reference TRBV19 and TRBJ2-2 gives the full variable domain: DGGITQSPKYLFRKEGQNVTLSCEQNLNHDAMYWYRQDPGQGLRLIYYSQIVNDFQKGDIAEGYSVSREKKESFPLTVTSAQKNPTAFYLCASGQGISGELFFGEGSRLTVL.

The chain employs TRBV4-1 and TRBJ1-5; a weak D match, TRBD1 (6 bases). The CDR3 is 15 residues long. Per the germline V gene, CDR1 is MGHRA and CDR2 is YSYEKL. Trimming took off 3 bases at V and 5 bases at J, with 14 bases between the two ends. The CDR3 sequence: CASSHKQGLDQPQHF. CDR3 in DNA: TGCGCCAGCAGCCATAAACAGGGCCTTGATCAGCCCCAGCATTTT.

The table lists this clone with a count of one. This sequence joins TRBV6-4 and TRBJ1-2; tentatively, D is TRBD1 (6 bases). Per germline, CDR1 MRHNA and CDR2 SNTAGT. This CDR3 region has 17 residues. The germline V and J ends were trimmed by 3 bases and 4 bases, with 21 bases remaining between them. The CDR3 DNA reads TGTGCCAGCAGTGAAGGAAGGGGGTACGCTGATAGCTATGGCTACACCTTC. It specifies CASSEGRGYADSYGYTF.